These 4 T cell receptor beta chains were all obtained from the same sample, sequenced in a study of cytotoxic CD8 clonotypes in ibrutinib-treated CLL. The data were produced by immunoSEQ multiplex PCR, yet TCRdb's version contains in-frame clones alone and is incomplete. The sample lists around 130,000 clones, 84% occurring once. This specimen consisted of PBMCs, obtained after 24 months of ibrutinib treatment. The receptor source for this set is a human donor with chronic lymphocytic leukemia.

The chain carries TRBV30 and TRBJ1-2; the D gene is possibly TRBD1 (6 bases). The ends were cut back, 0 bases at V and 4 bases at J, with 15 bases in the middle. Germline V gene lookup returns CDR1 GTSNPN and CDR2 SVGIG (reference sequence). The CDR3 contains 15 residues. CDR3 nucleotide sequence: TGTGCCTGGAGTGTCTATCTGGGGGCGACCTATGGCTACACCTTC. Protein sequence: CAWSVYLGATYGYTF. The full variable domain, rest sourced from reference TRBV30 and TRBJ1-2, is SQTIHQWPATLVQPVGSPLSLECTVEGTSNPNLYWYRQAAGRGLQLLFYSVGIGQISSEVPQNLSASRPQDRQFILSSKKLLLSDSGFYLCAWSVYLGATYGYTFGSGTRLTVV.

This sequence joins TRBV18 and TRBJ2-2, with D possibly TRBD2 on 5 matching bases. Looked up from germline, CDR1 is KGHSH and CDR2 is LQKENI. V shed 4 bases and J shed 7 bases, with 22 bases lying between them. The CDR3 is 17 residues long. CDR3 sequence: CASSQTRQRGESGELFF. CDR3 nucleotides: TGTGCCAGCTCACAAACCCGACAACGGGGTGAGAGCGGGGAGCTGTTTTTT.

J is TRBJ1-1 and V is TRBV9; D gene uncertain. Germline V gene data show CDR1 as SGDLS and CDR2 as YYNGEE. This CDR3 has 13 residues. Trimming took 4 bases from V and 0 from J, leaving 7 bases between them. CDR3 sequence reads: CASSPRVNTEAFF. The CDR3 coding sequence is TGTGCCAGCAGCCCCCGCGTGAACACTGAAGCTTTCTTT.

This clone was detected only once. This chain's CDR3 is CASSDGRGHYSGNTIYF. CDR3 coding DNA: TGTGCCAGCAGTGACGGGAGGGGGCATTACTCTGGAAACACCATATATTTT. The gene calls are TRBV9 and TRBJ1-3; 7 bases are a match to TRBD1. CDR3 length equals 17 residues. Germline CDR1 reads SGDLS; CDR2 reads YYNGEE. V shed 5 bases, J shed 0 bases, and the junction held 11 bases outside the gene matches.